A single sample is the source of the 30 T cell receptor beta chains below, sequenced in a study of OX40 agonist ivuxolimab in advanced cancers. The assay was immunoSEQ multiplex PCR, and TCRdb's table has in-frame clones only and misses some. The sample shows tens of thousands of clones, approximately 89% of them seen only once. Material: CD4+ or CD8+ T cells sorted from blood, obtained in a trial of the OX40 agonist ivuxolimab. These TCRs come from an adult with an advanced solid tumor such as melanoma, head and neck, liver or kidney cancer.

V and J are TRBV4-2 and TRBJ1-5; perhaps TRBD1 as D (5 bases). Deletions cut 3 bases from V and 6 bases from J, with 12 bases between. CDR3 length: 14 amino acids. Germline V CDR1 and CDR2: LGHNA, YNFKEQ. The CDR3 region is CASSQQGWGQPQHF. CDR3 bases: TGTGCCAGCAGCCAGCAGGGTTGGGGTCAGCCCCAGCATTTT.

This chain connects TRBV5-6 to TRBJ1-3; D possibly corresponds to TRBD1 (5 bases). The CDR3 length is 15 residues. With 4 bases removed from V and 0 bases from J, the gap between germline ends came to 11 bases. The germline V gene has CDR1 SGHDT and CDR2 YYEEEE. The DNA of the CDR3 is TGTGCCAGCAGCCGGGGCGGGGCCTCTGGAAACACCATATATTTT. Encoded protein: CASSRGGASGNTIYF.

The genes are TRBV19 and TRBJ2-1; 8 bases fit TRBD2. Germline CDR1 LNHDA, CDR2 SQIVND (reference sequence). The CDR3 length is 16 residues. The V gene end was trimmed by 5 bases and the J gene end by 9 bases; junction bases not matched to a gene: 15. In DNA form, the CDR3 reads TGTGCCAGTAGTCCAATAGCGGGACTAGTAAAGGGTGAGCAGTTCTTC. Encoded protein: CASSPIAGLVKGEQFF.

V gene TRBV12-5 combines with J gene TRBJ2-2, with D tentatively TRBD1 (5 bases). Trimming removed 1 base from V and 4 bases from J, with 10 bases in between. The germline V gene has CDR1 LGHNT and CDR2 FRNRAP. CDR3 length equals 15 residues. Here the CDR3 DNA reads TGTGCTAGTGGTTTGGGACAGTTGGGCACCGGGGAGCTGTTTTTT. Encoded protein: CASGLGQLGTGELFF.

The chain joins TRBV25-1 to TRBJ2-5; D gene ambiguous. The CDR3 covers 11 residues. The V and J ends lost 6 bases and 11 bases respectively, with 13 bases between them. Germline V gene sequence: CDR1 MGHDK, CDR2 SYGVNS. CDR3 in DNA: TGTGCCAGCAGGGGTCTCTTGGCGCAGTACTTC. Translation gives CASRGLLAQYF.

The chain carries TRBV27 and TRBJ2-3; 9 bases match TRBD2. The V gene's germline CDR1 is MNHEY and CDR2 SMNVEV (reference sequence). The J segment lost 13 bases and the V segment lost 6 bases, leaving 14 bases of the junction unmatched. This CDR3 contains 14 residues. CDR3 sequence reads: CASRISPASGGKYF. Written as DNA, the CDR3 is TGTGCCAGCAGAATATCCCCAGCGAGCGGGGGGAAGTATTTT.

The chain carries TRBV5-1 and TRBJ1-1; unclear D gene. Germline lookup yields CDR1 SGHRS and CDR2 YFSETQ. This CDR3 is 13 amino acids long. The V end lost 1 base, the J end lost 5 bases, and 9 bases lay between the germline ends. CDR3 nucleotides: TGCGCCAGCAGCTTGCACCCGGAAACTGAAGCTTTCTTT. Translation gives CASSLHPETEAFF.

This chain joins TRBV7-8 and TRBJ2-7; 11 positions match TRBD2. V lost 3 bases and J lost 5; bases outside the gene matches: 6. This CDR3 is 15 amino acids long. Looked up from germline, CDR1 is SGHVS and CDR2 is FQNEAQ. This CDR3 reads CASSFRTSGSNEQYF. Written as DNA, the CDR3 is TGTGCCAGCAGCTTTAGAACTAGCGGGAGTAACGAGCAGTACTTC.

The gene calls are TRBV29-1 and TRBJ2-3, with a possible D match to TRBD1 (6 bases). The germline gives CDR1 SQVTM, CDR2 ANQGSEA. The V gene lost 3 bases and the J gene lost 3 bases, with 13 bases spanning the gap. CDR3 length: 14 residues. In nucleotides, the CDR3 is TGCAGCGTTGATCGACCGCAGGGGACAGATACGCAGTATTTT. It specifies CSVDRPQGTDTQYF.

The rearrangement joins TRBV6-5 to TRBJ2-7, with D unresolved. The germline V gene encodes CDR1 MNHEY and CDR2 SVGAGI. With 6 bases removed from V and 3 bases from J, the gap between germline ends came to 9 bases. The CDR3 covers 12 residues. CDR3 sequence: CASSRTIYEQYF. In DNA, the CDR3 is TGTGCCAGCAGCAGGACCATCTACGAGCAGTACTTC.

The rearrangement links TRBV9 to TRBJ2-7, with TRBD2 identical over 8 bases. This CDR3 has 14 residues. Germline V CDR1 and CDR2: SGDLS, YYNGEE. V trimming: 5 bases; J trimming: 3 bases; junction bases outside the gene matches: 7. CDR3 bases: TGTGCCAGCAGTGAGGGACTAGGGCTCTACGAGCAGTACTTC. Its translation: CASSEGLGLYEQYF.

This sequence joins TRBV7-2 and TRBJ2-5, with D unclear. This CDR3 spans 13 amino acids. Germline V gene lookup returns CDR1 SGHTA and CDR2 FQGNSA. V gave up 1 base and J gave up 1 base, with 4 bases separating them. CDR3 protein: CASSLEFQETQYF. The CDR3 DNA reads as TGTGCCAGCAGCTTAGAGTTCCAAGAGACCCAGTACTTC.

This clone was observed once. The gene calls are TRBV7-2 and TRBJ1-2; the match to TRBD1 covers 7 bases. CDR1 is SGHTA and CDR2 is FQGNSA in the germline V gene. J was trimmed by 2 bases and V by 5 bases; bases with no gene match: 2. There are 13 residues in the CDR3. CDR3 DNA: TGTGCCAGCAGCCCACAGGGGAACTATGGCTACACCTTC. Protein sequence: CASSPQGNYGYTF.

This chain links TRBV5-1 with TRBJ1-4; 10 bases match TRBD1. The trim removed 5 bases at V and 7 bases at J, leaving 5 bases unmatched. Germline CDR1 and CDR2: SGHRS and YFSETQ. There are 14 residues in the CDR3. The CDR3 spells CASRPGQGTEKLFF. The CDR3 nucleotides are TGCGCCAGCAGGCCGGGACAGGGGACTGAAAAACTGTTTTTT. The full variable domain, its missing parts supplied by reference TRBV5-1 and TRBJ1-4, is KAGVTQTPRYLIKTRGQQVTLSCSPISGHRSVSWYQQTPGQGLQFLFEYFSETQRNKGNFPGRFSGRQFSNSRSEMNVSTLELGDSALYLCASRPGQGTEKLFFGSGTQLSVL.

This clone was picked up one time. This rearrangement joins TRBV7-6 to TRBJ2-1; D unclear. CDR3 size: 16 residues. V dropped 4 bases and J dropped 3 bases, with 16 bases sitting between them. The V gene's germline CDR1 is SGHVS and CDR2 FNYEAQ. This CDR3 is CASSSRLVRGYNEQFF. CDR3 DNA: TGTGCCAGCAGCTCCCGACTGGTGCGAGGCTACAATGAGCAGTTCTTC. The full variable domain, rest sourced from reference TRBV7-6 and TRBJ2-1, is GAGVSQSPRYKVTKRGQDVALRCDPISGHVSLYWYRQALGQGPEFLTYFNYEAQQDKSGLPNDRFSAERPEGSISTLTIQRTEQRDSAMYRCASSSRLVRGYNEQFFGPGTRLTVL.

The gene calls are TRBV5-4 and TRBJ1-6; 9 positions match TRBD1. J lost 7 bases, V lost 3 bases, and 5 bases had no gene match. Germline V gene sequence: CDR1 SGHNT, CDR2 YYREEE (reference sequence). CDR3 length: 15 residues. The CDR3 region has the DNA TGTGCCAGCAGCTATGCGGACAGGGGAAATTCACCCCTCCACTTT. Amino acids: CASSYADRGNSPLHF.

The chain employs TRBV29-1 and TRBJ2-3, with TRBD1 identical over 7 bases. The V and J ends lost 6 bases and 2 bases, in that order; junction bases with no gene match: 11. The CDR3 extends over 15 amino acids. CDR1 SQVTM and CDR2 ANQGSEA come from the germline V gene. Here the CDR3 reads CSVQSETGFTDTQYF. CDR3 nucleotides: TGCAGCGTCCAATCCGAGACAGGGTTCACAGATACGCAGTATTTT.

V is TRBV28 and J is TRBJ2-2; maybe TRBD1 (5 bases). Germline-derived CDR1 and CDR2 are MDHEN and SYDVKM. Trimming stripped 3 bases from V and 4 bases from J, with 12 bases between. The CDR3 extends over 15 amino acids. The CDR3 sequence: CASSLGPGLTGELFF. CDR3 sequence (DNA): TGTGCCAGCAGTTTGGGTCCAGGGCTCACCGGGGAGCTGTTTTTT.

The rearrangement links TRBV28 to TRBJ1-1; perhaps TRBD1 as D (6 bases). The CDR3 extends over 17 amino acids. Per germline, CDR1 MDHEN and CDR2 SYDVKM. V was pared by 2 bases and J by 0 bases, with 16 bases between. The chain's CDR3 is CASSLGQFYFMNTEAFF. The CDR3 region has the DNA TGTGCCAGCAGTTTAGGACAGTTTTACTTCATGAACACTGAAGCTTTCTTT.

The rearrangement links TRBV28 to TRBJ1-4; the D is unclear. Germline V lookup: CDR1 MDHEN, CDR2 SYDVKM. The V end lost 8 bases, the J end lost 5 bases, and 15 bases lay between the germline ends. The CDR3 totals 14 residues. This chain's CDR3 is CASLKLTGNEKLFF. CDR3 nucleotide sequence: TGTGCCAGCCTTAAGCTAACGGGCAATGAAAAACTGTTTTTT.

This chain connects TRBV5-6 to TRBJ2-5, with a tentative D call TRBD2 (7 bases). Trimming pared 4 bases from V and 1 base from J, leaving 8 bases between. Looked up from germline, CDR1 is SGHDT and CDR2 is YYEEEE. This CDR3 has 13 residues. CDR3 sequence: CASSGGAQETQYF. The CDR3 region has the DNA TGTGCCAGCAGCGGGGGGGCCCAAGAGACCCAGTACTTC.

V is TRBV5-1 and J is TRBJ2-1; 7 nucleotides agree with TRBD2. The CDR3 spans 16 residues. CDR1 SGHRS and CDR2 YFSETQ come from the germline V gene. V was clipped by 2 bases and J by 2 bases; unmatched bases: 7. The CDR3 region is CASSFGGGATYNEQFF. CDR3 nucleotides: TGCGCCAGCAGCTTCGGGGGAGGGGCCACCTACAATGAGCAGTTCTTC.

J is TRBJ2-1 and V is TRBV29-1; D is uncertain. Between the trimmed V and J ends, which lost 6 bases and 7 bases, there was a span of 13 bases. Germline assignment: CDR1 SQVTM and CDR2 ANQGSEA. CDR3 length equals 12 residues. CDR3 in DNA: TGCAGCGTCGTTCAGGTCGAGAATGAGCAGTTCTTC. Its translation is CSVVQVENEQFF.

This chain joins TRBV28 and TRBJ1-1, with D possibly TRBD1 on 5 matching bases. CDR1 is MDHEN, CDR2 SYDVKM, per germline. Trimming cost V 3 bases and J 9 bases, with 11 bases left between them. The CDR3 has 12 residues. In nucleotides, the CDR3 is TGTGCCAGCAGTTTTGGGGCAGCCAAAGCTTTCTTT. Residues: CASSFGAAKAFF.

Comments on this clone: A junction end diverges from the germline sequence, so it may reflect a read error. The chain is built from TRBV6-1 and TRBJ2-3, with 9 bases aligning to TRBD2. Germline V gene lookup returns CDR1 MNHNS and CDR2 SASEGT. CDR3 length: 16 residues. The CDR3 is CTSSEQSGLAGNTQYF. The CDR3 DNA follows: TGTACCAGCAGTGAACAGTCGGGACTAGCAGGGAATACGCAGTATTTT.

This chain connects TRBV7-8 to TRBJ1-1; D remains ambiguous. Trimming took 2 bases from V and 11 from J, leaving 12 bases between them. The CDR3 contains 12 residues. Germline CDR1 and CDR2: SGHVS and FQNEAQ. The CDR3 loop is CASSLMTTEAFF. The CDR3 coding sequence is TGTGCCAGCAGCTTAATGACCACGGAGGCTTTCTTT.

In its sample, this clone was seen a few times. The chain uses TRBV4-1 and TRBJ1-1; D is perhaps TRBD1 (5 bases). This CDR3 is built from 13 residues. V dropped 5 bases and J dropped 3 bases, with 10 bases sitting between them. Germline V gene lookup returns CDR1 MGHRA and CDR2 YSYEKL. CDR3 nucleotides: TGCGCCAGCAGCAAGGGACTTGACACTGAAGCTTTCTTT. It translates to CASSKGLDTEAFF.

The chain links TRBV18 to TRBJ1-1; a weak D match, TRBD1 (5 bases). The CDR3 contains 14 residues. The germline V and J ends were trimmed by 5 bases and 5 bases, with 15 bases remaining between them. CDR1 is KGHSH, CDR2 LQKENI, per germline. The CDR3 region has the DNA TGTGCCAGCTCAGGGGACGGTAAAGGAACTGAAGCTTTCTTT. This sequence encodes CASSGDGKGTEAFF.

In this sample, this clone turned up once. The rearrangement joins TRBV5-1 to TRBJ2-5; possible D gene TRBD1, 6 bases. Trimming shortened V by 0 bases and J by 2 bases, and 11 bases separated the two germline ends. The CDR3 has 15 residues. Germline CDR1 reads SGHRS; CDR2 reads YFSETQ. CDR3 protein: CASSLEGVTQETQYF. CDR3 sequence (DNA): TGCGCCAGCAGCTTGGAGGGGGTGACGCAAGAGACCCAGTACTTC.

DNA for the CDR3: TGTGCCAGCAGAAAAGAAAATCACGAGCAGTACTTC. This gives the protein CASRKENHEQYF. The chain links TRBV5-6 to TRBJ2-7; D is unresolved. Trimming pared 5 bases from V and 5 bases from J, leaving 11 bases between. The CDR3 length is 12 residues. CDR1 and CDR2 (germline): SGHDT, YYEEEE.